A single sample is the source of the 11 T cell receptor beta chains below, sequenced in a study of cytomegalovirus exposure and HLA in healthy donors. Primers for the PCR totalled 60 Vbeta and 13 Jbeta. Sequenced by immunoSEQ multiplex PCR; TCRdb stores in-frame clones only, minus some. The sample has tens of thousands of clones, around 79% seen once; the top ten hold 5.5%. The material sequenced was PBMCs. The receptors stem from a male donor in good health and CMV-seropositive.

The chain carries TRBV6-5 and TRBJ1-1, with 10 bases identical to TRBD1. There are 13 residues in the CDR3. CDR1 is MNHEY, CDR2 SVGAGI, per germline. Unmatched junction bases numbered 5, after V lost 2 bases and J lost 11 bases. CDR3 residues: CASSYGTGDGAFF. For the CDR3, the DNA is TGTGCCAGCAGTTACGGGACAGGGGATGGTGCTTTCTTT.

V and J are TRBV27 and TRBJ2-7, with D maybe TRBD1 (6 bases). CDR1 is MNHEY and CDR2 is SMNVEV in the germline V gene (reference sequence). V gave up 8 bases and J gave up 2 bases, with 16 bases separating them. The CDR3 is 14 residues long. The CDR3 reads CASGLYRQAYEQYF. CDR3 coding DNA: TGTGCCAGCGGCCTATACCGACAGGCCTACGAGCAGTACTTC.

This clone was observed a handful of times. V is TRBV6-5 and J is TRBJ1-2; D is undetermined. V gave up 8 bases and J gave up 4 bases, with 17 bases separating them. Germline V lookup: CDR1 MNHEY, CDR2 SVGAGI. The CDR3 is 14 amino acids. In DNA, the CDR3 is TGTGCCAGCGTCGGGAACGTCGGGTCCTATGGCTACACCTTC. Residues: CASVGNVGSYGYTF.

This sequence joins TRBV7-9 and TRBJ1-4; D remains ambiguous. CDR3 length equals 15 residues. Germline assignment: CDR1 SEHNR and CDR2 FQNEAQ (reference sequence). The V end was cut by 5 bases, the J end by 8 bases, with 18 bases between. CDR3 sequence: CASSRLYRGGEKLFF. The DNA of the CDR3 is TGTGCCAGCAGCCGACTATATCGTGGAGGCGAAAAACTGTTTTTT.

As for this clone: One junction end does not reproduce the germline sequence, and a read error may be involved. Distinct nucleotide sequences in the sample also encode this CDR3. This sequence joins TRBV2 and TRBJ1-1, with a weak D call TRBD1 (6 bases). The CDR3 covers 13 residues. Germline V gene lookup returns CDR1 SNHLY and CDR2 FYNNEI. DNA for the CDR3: TGTGCCAGCAATATTCTAAGGGGGTCTGAGGCTTTCTTT. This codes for CASNILRGSEAFF.

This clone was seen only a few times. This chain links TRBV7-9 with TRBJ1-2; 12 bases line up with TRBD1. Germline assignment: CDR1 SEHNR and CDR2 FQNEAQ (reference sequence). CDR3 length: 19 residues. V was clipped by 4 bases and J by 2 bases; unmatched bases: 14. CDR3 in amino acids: CASSSRGTGGVSSNYGYTF. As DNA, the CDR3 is TGTGCCAGCAGCTCTCGTGGGACAGGGGGCGTATCATCAAACTATGGCTACACCTTC.

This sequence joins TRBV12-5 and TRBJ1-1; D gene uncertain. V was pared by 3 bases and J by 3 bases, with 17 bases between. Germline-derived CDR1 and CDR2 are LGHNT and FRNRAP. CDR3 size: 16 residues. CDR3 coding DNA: TGTGCTAGTGGTTTCCGCATCGAAGGGAGGGACACTGAAGCTTTCTTT. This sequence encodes CASGFRIEGRDTEAFF. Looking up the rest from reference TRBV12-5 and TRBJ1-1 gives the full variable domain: DARVTQTPRHKVTEMGQEVTMRCQPILGHNTVFWYRQTMMQGLELLAYFRNRAPLDDSGMPKDRFSAEMPDATLATLKIQPSEPRDSAVYFCASGFRIEGRDTEAFFGQGTRLTVV.

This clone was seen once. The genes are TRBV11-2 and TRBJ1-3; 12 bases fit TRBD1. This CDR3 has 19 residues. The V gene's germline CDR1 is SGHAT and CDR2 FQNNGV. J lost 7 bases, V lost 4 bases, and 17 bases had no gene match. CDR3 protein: CASSSRRRDRGLSGNTIYF. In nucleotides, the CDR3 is TGTGCCAGCAGCTCCCGGCGAAGGGACAGGGGGCTAAGCGGTAACACCATATATTTT.

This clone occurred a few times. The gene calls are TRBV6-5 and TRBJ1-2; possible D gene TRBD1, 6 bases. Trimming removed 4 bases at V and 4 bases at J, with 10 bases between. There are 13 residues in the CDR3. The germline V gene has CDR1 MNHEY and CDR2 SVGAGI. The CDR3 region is CASSSGEIYGYTF. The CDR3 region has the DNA TGTGCCAGCAGTTCAGGGGAAATCTATGGCTACACCTTC.

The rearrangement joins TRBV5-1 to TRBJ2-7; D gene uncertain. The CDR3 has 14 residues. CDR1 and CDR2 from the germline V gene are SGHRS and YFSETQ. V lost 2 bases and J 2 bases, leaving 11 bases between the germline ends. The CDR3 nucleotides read TGCGCCAGCAGCTTTTACACTACTGCCTACGAGCAGTACTTC. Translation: CASSFYTTAYEQYF. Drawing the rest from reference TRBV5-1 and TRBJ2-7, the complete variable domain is KAGVTQTPRYLIKTRGQQVTLSCSPISGHRSVSWYQQTPGQGLQFLFEYFSETQRNKGNFPGRFSGRQFSNSRSEMNVSTLELGDSALYLCASSFYTTAYEQYFGPGTRLTVT.

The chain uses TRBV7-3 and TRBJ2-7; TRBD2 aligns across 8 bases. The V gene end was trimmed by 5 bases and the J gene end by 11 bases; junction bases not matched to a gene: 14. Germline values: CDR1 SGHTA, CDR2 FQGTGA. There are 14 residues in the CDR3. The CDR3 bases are TGTGCCAGCAGCCTCCCTCCCCCGGGGGGGCGTAAGTACTTC. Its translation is CASSLPPPGGRKYF.